This TCR beta chain was retrieved from a study of CD8+CD57+ T cells in acquired aplastic anemia. Study-level information: Sorted CD4+ and CD8+ cells yielded around 3.3 ug of DNA on average.

There are 14 residues in the CDR3. Trimming at V came to 2 bases and at J to 2 bases, leaving 2 bases not matched to a gene. Germline V gives CDR1 DFQATT, CDR2 SNEGSKA (reference sequence). This clonotype was recorded many times. Its specificity is unknown. Genomic DNA was employed as the template in profiling TCR beta VDJ and CDR3. Each CDR3 protein gets one entry after TCRdb re-called the reads with MiXCR. Among more than 250,000 distinct CDR3 sequences, 56% were seen once, and the ten largest hold 7% to 9%. Study-level results: Patients and controls shared 25 to 30 CD8+ CDR3 sequences, which appeared highly expressed in patients and within their immunodominant clones.

The clonotype comes from a human donor with severe aplastic anemia or a healthy control (not recorded which). This chain joins TRBV20-1 and TRBJ2-3; the match to TRBD2 covers 9 bases. Sequenced input: sorted CD4+, CD8+, or CD8+CD57+ T cells (not recorded which) from PBMCs. CDR3 in DNA: TGCAGTGCTAGACTAGCGGGGACCACAGATACGCAGTATTTT. This encodes CSARLAGTTDTQYF.